This TCR beta chain was found in a study of OX40 agonist ivuxolimab in advanced cancers. Broadly, across the study: Ivuxolimab was a fully human IgG2 agonistic monoclonal antibody targeting the costimulatory receptor OX40 (CD134). Intravenous ivuxolimab was administered to patients every 2 weeks at six dose levels: 0.01, 0.1, 0.3, 1.5, 3 and 10 mg/kg. Of the roughly 54 patients in dose escalation, 19 had hepatocellular carcinoma, around 15 had melanoma, 9 had renal cell carcinoma and 9 had head and neck cancer. The dose-escalation cohort was about 87% male with a mean age of approximately 60 years, ranging from about 23 to 85. Patients were allowed to have had prior anti-PD-1, anti-PD-L1 or anti-CTLA-4 therapy, and 40% of the dose-escalation patients had previously received checkpoint inhibitors. Three dose-escalation patients achieved partial responses, one with hepatocellular carcinoma and two with cutaneous melanoma. The point of sequencing TCRbeta in the periphery was to test whether ivuxolimab changed TCR sequence diversity and drove clonal T-cell expansion. The paper describes the monotherapy dose-escalation part (N of about 55 patients) of the phase I trial of ivuxolimab. Study-wide findings and limitations: The antigen specificity of the clonally expanded peripheral T cells was not determined. On average, CD8+ T cells showed more expanded clones than CD4+ T cells after ivuxolimab. In the 0.1-3.0 mg/kg groups, partial responders were among the patients with the lowest normalized peripheral clonal expansion, particularly in CD8+ T cells. Low levels of normalized T-cell clonal expansion were also shown by some nonresponding patients. Clonal expansion of both CD4+ and CD8+ blood T cells was observed from baseline to week 6 at doses 0.1 to 3.0 mg/kg.

The trial excluded patients who had a history of autoimmune disease or were on systemic immunosuppression. Peripheral blood for TCR sequencing was collected from all dose cohorts at baseline, on cycle 4 day 1, and on cycle 7 day 1. The samples were taken from a phase I, first-in-human, multicenter, open-label dose-escalation trial of ivuxolimab. The trial enrolled adults with locally advanced or metastatic head and neck squamous cell, hepatocellular, melanoma or renal cell carcinoma. Before TCR sequencing, CD4+ T cells and CD8+ T cells from peripheral blood were sorted into separate populations. Genomic DNA was extracted from sorted cells for sequencing of the TCRbeta CDR3 region. TCRbeta CDR3 regions were sequenced using the immunoSEQ Assay. This is the immuneACCESS table as TCRdb keeps it, with only in-frame sequences that have V and J called. A part of the clones is gone; compared with another copy, unresolved V genes explain less than half, and the rest is unexplained. The sample table lists 50,000 to 65,000 clones, approximately 82% of them with a count of one. The ten largest clonotypes hold around 5% of the sample.

Comment on this clone: What this receptor recognizes is not known. There are no base qualities to consult, and no much larger clone falls within one base.

In the germline V gene, CDR1 corresponds to SGHTA and CDR2 to FQGNSA. Trimming takes 3 bases from V and 5 bases from J, and the germline ends sit 14 bases apart. CDR3 length: 14 amino acids, cysteine to phenylalanine. Only CDR3 DNA remains: 42 bases, in frame from the first base. The chain is made from TRBV7-2 and TRBJ2-7; perhaps TRBD2 is the D gene, with 5 bases matching. The input for sequencing was CD4+ or CD8+ T cells sorted from blood, taken in a trial of the OX40 agonist ivuxolimab. The origin of this receptor is an adult with an advanced solid tumor such as melanoma, head and neck, liver or kidney cancer. The CDR3 protein: CASSFAGSSNEQYF. The DNA sequence follows: TGTGCCAGCAGCTTCGCGGGTTCTTCCAACGAGCAGTACTTC.